This T cell receptor beta chain was found in a study of identical twins. The CDR3 extends over 15 amino acids. Germline V gives CDR1 MNHNS, CDR2 SASEGT. Losses at the gene ends were 6 bases for V and 2 bases for J; bases not matched to a gene: 6. TCRdb recomputed calls from the 5' RACE reads with MiXCR, one row per CDR3 protein. The profile covers hundreds of thousands of distinct CDR3 sequences, with 21% appearing a single time and more than 4% taken by the ten largest. These data were likewise used in another study, on T cells expressing NK-cell markers. That publication notes: In sorted CD3+CD56+NKG2C+, CD3+CD56+NKG2C- and CD3+CD56-NKG2C+ T cells, TCR beta repertoires were obtained.

Material: PBMCs. This receptor was taken from a woman younger than 35 in good health. The chain carries TRBV6-1 and TRBJ2-7; TRBD2 matches 11 bases. The CDR3 DNA reads TGTGCCAGCAGACCCAGACTAGCGGGGACCTACGAGCAGTACTTC. Translated: CASRPRLAGTYEQYF.